One and the same sample provided the 29 T cell receptor beta chains below, sequenced in a study of neoadjuvant anti-PD-1 for oral cavity cancer. Described time point: after neoadjuvant nivolumab, at surgical resection. Sequenced by immunoSEQ multiplex PCR; TCRdb stores in-frame clones only, minus some. Among some 14,000 clones listed, about 71% were seen once. Sequencing used PBMCs, obtained after nivolumab (anti-PD-1) treatment. The receptors come from a person aged 35 to 85 with oral cavity squamous cell carcinoma.

This chain connects TRBV6-5 to TRBJ2-3, with D unclear. CDR1 and CDR2 from the germline V gene are MNHEY and SVGAGI. The CDR3 is 14 residues long. With 0 bases removed from V and 1 base from J, the gap between germline ends came to 5 bases. As DNA, the CDR3 is TGTGCCAGCAGTTACTCGGACGGCACAGATACGCAGTATTTT. It encodes CASSYSDGTDTQYF.

The gene calls are TRBV28 and TRBJ1-1; no clear D gene. The CDR3 loop spans 14 amino acids. CDR1 and CDR2 (germline): MDHEN, SYDVKM. V lost 4 bases and J lost 1, with 10 bases in between. In DNA, the CDR3 is TGTGCCAGCAGTTCGGTTCAGGAGAACACTGAAGCTTTCTTT. It is translated as CASSSVQENTEAFF.

V and J are TRBV10-3 and TRBJ2-5; D remains ambiguous. The ends were cut back, 10 bases at V and 5 bases at J, with 14 bases in the middle. There are 12 residues in the CDR3. Germline V gives CDR1 ENHRY, CDR2 SYGVKD. The CDR3 protein is CATSEDGETQYF. Here the CDR3 DNA reads TGTGCCACTTCAGAGGATGGCGAGACCCAGTACTTC.

The chain combines TRBV28 with TRBJ1-2; D is ambiguous. Germline V gives CDR1 MDHEN, CDR2 SYDVKM. The CDR3 spans 14 residues. V dropped 3 bases and J dropped 0 bases, with 8 bases sitting between them. The CDR3 DNA reads as TGTGCCAGCAGTTTTGCGGGATCTAACTATGGCTACACCTTC. It yields the protein CASSFAGSNYGYTF.

The chain links TRBV6-1 to TRBJ2-5; D may be TRBD2 (6 bases). The CDR3 contains 16 residues. CDR1 is MNHNS and CDR2 is SASEGT in the germline V gene. The germline V and J ends were trimmed by 2 bases and 4 bases, with 17 bases remaining between them. CDR3 protein: CASSEYYLAQGETQYF. CDR3 DNA: TGTGCCAGCAGTGAATATTATCTAGCGCAGGGAGAGACCCAGTACTTC.

DNA for the CDR3: TGTGCCAGCAGTGGGGACAGGGGGCTAGGCGAGCAGTACTTC. This translates into CASSGDRGLGEQYF. V and J are TRBV6-1 and TRBJ2-7; 12 bases line up with TRBD1. Trimming took 4 bases from V and 6 from J; bases not matched to a gene: 4. There are 14 residues in the CDR3. Germline assignment: CDR1 MNHNS and CDR2 SASEGT.

This rearrangement joins TRBV7-6 to TRBJ2-7, with D perhaps matching TRBD1 or TRBD2 (6 bases each). CDR3 size: 13 residues. V was cut by 5 bases and J by 2 bases, with 10 bases left in between. Germline lookup yields CDR1 SGHVS and CDR2 FNYEAQ. The CDR3: CASSRGLTYEQYF. Written as DNA, the CDR3 is TGTGCCAGCAGCCGGGGGCTTACCTACGAGCAGTACTTC.

The rearrangement joins TRBV13 to TRBJ2-3; 16 bases agree with TRBD2. Germline-derived CDR1 and CDR2 are PRHDT and FYEKMQ (reference sequence). With V trimmed by 5 bases and J by 7 bases, 12 bases remained unmatched. This CDR3 spans 18 amino acids. The CDR3, as DNA: TGTGCCAGCAGCCCGGGACTAGCGGGAGGGCCGGCTCGGCATACGCAGTATTTT. Its translation: CASSPGLAGGPARHTQYF. The full variable domain, with the rest looked up from reference TRBV13 and TRBJ2-3, is AAGVIQSPRHLIKEKRETATLKCYPIPRHDTVYWYQQGPGQDPQFLISFYEKMQSDKGSIPDRFSAQQFSDYHSELNMSSLELGDSALYFCASSPGLAGGPARHTQYFGPGTRLTVL.

This chain links TRBV2 with TRBJ1-4; TRBD1 is a possible D gene (5 bases). Trimming pared 8 bases from V and 3 bases from J, leaving 10 bases between. The CDR3 is made up of 13 amino acids. CDR1 SNHLY and CDR2 FYNNEI come from the germline V gene. The CDR3 region is CASHRDPNEKLFF. For the CDR3, the DNA is TGTGCCAGCCATCGGGACCCTAATGAAAAACTGTTTTTT.

The rearrangement joins TRBV25-1 to TRBJ2-2; D possibly corresponds to TRBD1 (5 bases). The ends were cut back, 8 bases at V and 0 bases at J, with 22 bases in the middle. The CDR3 is made up of 18 amino acids. CDR1 is MGHDK and CDR2 is SYGVNS in the germline V gene. The CDR3 region has the DNA TGTGCCAGCGGACCCACTTTAGGGGTTAGATCGAACACCGGGGAGCTGTTTTTT. As protein: CASGPTLGVRSNTGELFF.

This clone appeared a few times. CDR3 region: CASSLAGTYEQYF. In DNA form, the CDR3 reads TGTGCCAGCAGCTTAGCAGGGACCTACGAGCAGTACTTC. The chain links TRBV7-9 to TRBJ2-7; D gene unclear. Germline V CDR1 and CDR2: SEHNR, FQNEAQ (reference sequence). The CDR3 has 13 amino acids. With 0 bases removed from V and 2 bases from J, the gap between germline ends came to 5 bases.

This sequence joins TRBV20-1 and TRBJ2-7; D remains unclear. V was clipped by 4 bases and J by 4 bases, with 5 bases between them. CDR3 size: 10 residues. Germline loops: CDR1 DFQATT, CDR2 SNEGSKA (reference sequence). The CDR3 DNA follows: TGCAGTGCTAAGCTATACGAGCAGTACTTC. This translates into CSAKLYEQYF.

A single count supports this clone. The chain combines TRBV5-4 with TRBJ2-1; TRBD2 aligns across 11 bases. This CDR3 spans 17 amino acids. Trimming removed 4 bases from V and 6 bases from J; junction bases left unmatched: 12. Germline lookup yields CDR1 SGHNT and CDR2 YYREEE (reference sequence). The CDR3 protein is CASSPRAGTSGSNEQFF. The CDR3 DNA reads as TGTGCCAGCAGCCCCAGGGCCGGGACTAGCGGTTCCAATGAGCAGTTCTTC. Full variable domain (rest looked up from reference TRBV5-4 and TRBJ2-1): ETGVTQSPTHLIKTRGQQVTLRCSSQSGHNTVSWYQQALGQGPQFIFQYYREEENGRGNFPPRFSGLQFPNYSSELNVNALELDDSALYLCASSPRAGTSGSNEQFFGPGTRLTVL.

This chain joins TRBV10-3 and TRBJ1-3; no clear D gene. Germline loops: CDR1 ENHRY, CDR2 SYGVKD. The CDR3 contains 16 residues. Trimming stripped 3 bases from V and 0 bases from J, with 12 bases between. The CDR3, as DNA: TGTGCCATCAGTGATTCTTCCCGAATCTCTGGAAACACCATATATTTT. It is translated as CAISDSSRISGNTIYF.

The CDR3 is CSVSPGPSYEQYF. The CDR3 DNA is TGCAGCGTTTCACCGGGACCGAGCTACGAGCAGTACTTC. The chain uses TRBV29-1 and TRBJ2-7; D may correspond to TRBD1 or TRBD2 (5 bases each). The CDR3 has 13 amino acids. The germline V and J ends were trimmed by 5 bases and 3 bases, with 14 bases remaining between them. Germline CDR1 reads SQVTM; CDR2 reads ANQGSEA.

This clone is a singleton in its sample. The rearrangement uses TRBV7-8 and TRBJ2-6; TRBD1 matches 11 bases. Trimming cost V 1 base and J 2 bases; bases outside gene matches: 1. The germline V gene encodes CDR1 SGHVS and CDR2 FQNEAQ. There are 17 residues in the CDR3. The chain's CDR3 is CASSLGTGGAGANVLTF. In DNA form, the CDR3 reads TGTGCCAGCAGCTTAGGGACAGGGGGCGCTGGGGCCAACGTCCTGACTTTC.

The rearrangement joins TRBV20-1 to TRBJ1-2, with 7 nucleotides matching TRBD1. From germline, CDR1 is DFQATT and CDR2 SNEGSKA (reference sequence). With 5 bases clipped from V and 4 bases from J, the junction kept 1 base outside the gene matches. This CDR3 contains 11 residues. CDR3 sequence reads: CSASGGYGYTF. As DNA, the CDR3 is TGCAGTGCTTCAGGGGGCTATGGCTACACCTTC.

The V gene is TRBV10-3, the J gene TRBJ2-3; no reliable D call. CDR1 ENHRY and CDR2 SYGVKD come from the germline V gene. Trimming shortened V by 5 bases and J by 1 base, and 16 bases separated the two germline ends. The CDR3 consists of 16 residues. CDR3 residues: CAISQTGSAGTDTQYF. CDR3 nucleotides: TGTGCCATCAGTCAGACTGGGTCCGCGGGCACAGATACGCAGTATTTT.

This sequence joins TRBV29-1 and TRBJ2-7; TRBD1 matches 8 bases. CDR1 SQVTM and CDR2 ANQGSEA come from the germline V gene. This CDR3 has 17 residues. V lost 0 bases and J lost 4; bases outside the gene matches: 14. CDR3 residues: CSVEDLYKQGVGYEQYF. The CDR3 DNA follows: TGCAGCGTTGAAGATCTTTATAAACAGGGGGTCGGATACGAGCAGTACTTC.

The CDR3 loop is CASTMGRGSFHEQYF. CDR3 sequence (DNA): TGTGCCAGTACCATGGGCAGGGGATCCTTTCACGAGCAGTACTTC. The chain has TRBV19 and TRBJ2-7, with D tentatively TRBD1 (6 bases). V was pared by 7 bases and J by 5 bases, with 21 bases between. The length of the CDR3 is 15 residues. The germline V gene has CDR1 LNHDA and CDR2 SQIVND (reference sequence).

This clone appeared a few times. This chain joins TRBV10-3 and TRBJ2-2; D not resolved. This CDR3 has 13 amino acids. Trimming cost V 4 bases and J 4 bases, with 7 bases left between them. CDR1 is ENHRY, CDR2 SYGVKD, per germline. The CDR3 nucleotides are TGTGCCATCAGTGGAAGGAGCACCGGGGAGCTGTTTTTT. It yields the protein CAISGRSTGELFF.

This chain connects TRBV19 to TRBJ2-6; perhaps D is TRBD1 or TRBD2 (6 bases each). The CDR3 sequence is 16 residues long. Germline values: CDR1 LNHDA, CDR2 SQIVND (reference sequence). V lost 6 bases to trimming and J lost 2 bases, with 14 bases between them. CDR3 sequence reads: CASRNTGRTGANVLTF. CDR3 bases: TGTGCCAGTAGAAATACAGGGAGGACTGGGGCCAACGTCCTGACTTTC.

This chain links TRBV6-5 with TRBJ2-3; TRBD2 aligns across 9 bases. The germline gives CDR1 MNHEY, CDR2 SVGAGI. V lost 8 bases and J lost 5; bases outside the gene matches: 11. The CDR3 runs 15 residues. CDR3 DNA: TGTGCCAGCGGAGATGTGCGGGGGGGAGGAGATACGCAGTATTTT. Protein: CASGDVRGGGDTQYF.

V is TRBV10-3 and J is TRBJ2-7; D not certain. The length of the CDR3 is 15 residues. V was clipped by 3 bases and J by 0 bases, with 12 bases between them. CDR1 is ENHRY and CDR2 is SYGVKD in the germline V gene. CDR3 in DNA: TGTGCCATCAGTGATGGGCCCTCAAGCTCCTACGAGCAGTACTTC. The encoded protein is CAISDGPSSSYEQYF.

This chain joins TRBV11-1 and TRBJ2-1; 16 bases align to TRBD2. Germline loops: CDR1 SGHAT, CDR2 FQDESV (reference sequence). The CDR3 runs to 17 residues. Losses at the gene ends were 5 bases for V and 10 bases for J; bases not matched to a gene: 11. CDR3 in amino acids: CASSPPPGTSGRDEQFF. Written as DNA, the CDR3 is TGTGCCAGCAGCCCCCCCCCGGGGACTAGCGGGAGGGACGAGCAGTTCTTC.

The chain links TRBV5-1 to TRBJ2-3; TRBD2 agrees at 9 bases. CDR3 length: 16 residues. The trim removed 0 bases at V and 3 bases at J, leaving 5 bases unmatched. Germline loops: CDR1 SGHRS, CDR2 YFSETQ. The CDR3 region has the DNA TGCGCCAGCAGCTTGGCGGGACTAGCAGGGACAGATACGCAGTATTTT. Translation gives CASSLAGLAGTDTQYF. The full variable domain, its missing parts supplied by reference TRBV5-1 and TRBJ2-3, is KAGVTQTPRYLIKTRGQQVTLSCSPISGHRSVSWYQQTPGQGLQFLFEYFSETQRNKGNFPGRFSGRQFSNSRSEMNVSTLELGDSALYLCASSLAGLAGTDTQYFGPGTRLTVL.

This clone was counted between two and nine times. The rearrangement joins TRBV11-2 to TRBJ1-5, with TRBD1 as a possible D gene (5 bases). V lost 1 base and J 7 bases, leaving 11 bases between the germline ends. CDR3 length: 14 amino acids. Germline V gives CDR1 SGHAT, CDR2 FQNNGV. The CDR3 DNA sequence: TGTGCCAGCAGCTTAGGGGGGGATCGCCAGCCCCAGCATTTT. This sequence encodes CASSLGGDRQPQHF.

This chain joins TRBV18 and TRBJ1-3, with D uncertain. The CDR3 contains 15 residues. The V end was cut by 7 bases, the J end by 2 bases, with 15 bases between. Germline CDR1 reads KGHSH; CDR2 reads LQKENI. In DNA, the CDR3 is TGTGCCAGCTTGCCTCCTCCTGGGACTGGAAACACCATATATTTT. The encoded protein is CASLPPPGTGNTIYF.

The chain is built from TRBV9 and TRBJ1-4; D unclear. Germline V CDR1 and CDR2: SGDLS, YYNGEE. V lost 4 bases to trimming and J lost 4 bases, with 11 bases between them. This CDR3 spans 14 amino acids. CDR3: CASSPQAFNEKLFF. The CDR3 region has the DNA TGTGCCAGCAGCCCCCAGGCCTTTAATGAAAAACTGTTTTTT. The variable domain in full, with the rest retrieved from reference TRBV9 and TRBJ1-4, is DSGVTQTPKHLITATGQRVTLRCSPRSGDLSVYWYQQSLDQGLQFLIQYYNGEERAKGNILERFSAQQFPDLHSELNLSSLELGDSALYFCASSPQAFNEKLFFGSGTQLSVL.